This TCR beta chain was captured by sequencing in a study of blood T cells in healthy people across ages. This clonotype was seen only once. Its antigen remains unknown. Primers used in a second PCR of about 6 to 12 cycles were a sample-barcoded 5' primer and a J-beta primer mix. A template-switch adaptor with 12 random nucleotides tagged each cDNA molecule. TCRdb passed the 5' RACE reads through MiXCR, listing each CDR3 protein once. The data contain more than 650,000 distinct CDR3 sequences, about 55% of them seen just once; the ten biggest clones take up around 41%. Study-level results: Across the age range, TCR beta diversity per million T cells fell in a roughly linear way. Aged donors had fewer naive CD4+ cells and lower diversity than long-lived donors.

Germline CDR1 and CDR2: KGHSH and LQKENI. The V gene lost 3 bases and the J gene lost 4 bases, with 13 bases spanning the gap. CDR3 length equals 14 residues. This TCR came from a man older than 75 in good health. This sequence joins TRBV18 and TRBJ2-7; D gene uncertain. The sequencing input was blood. The DNA of the CDR3 is TGTGCCAGCTCACCGACAAATAACCGTTACGAGCAGTACTTC. Translated: CASSPTNNRYEQYF.